The 14 T cell receptor beta chains below all came from one sample that was sequenced in a study of CDR3 diversity in severe acne. TCRdb reprocessed the PCR reads via MiXCR and lists one record per CDR3 protein. The repertoire holds 97,000 or so distinct CDR3 sequences, with more than 45% as singletons. Sequences were obtained from blood. The receptors were gathered from a male donor with acne.

As regards this clonotype: The CDR3 ends on some other residue instead of the conserved phenylalanine or tryptophan, so this is likely a read error. No DNA is shown, since the ends of the CDR3 on it are uncertain; the CDR3 is the one TCRdb lists. CDR3 amino acids: CSARDPRAPRGSPLHFGN. The chain recombines TRBV20-1 with TRBJ2-5; the listed D gene, TRBD2, was not tested against the DNA. Germline assignment: CDR1 DFQATT and CDR2 SNEGSKA (reference sequence). The CDR3 is made up of 18 amino acids, end residues included.

The chain uses TRBV6-2 or TRBV6-3 and TRBJ1-2; D might be TRBD1 (6 bases). This CDR3 comprises 15 residues. Trimming took off 0 bases at V and 3 bases at J, with 11 bases between the two ends. In germline, CDR1 is MNHEY, CDR2 SVGEGT. The CDR3 DNA reads TGTGCCAGCAGTTACTCGACGAGGGGGGACTATGGCTACACCTTC. As protein: CASSYSTRGDYGYTF.

This clonotype was counted at least ten times. The genes are TRBV29-1 and TRBJ1-4; D not resolved. Trimming took 1 base from V and 7 from J, leaving 10 bases between them. CDR1 and CDR2 (germline): SQVTM, ANQGSEA. This CDR3 has 13 residues. The CDR3 loop reads CSVEVYGFEKLFF. The CDR3 DNA follows: TGCAGCGTTGAAGTTTACGGGTTTGAAAAACTGTTTTTT.

This clonotype was recorded a few times. This chain links TRBV15 with TRBJ2-5, with D perhaps TRBD1 (5 bases). The V gene lost 3 bases and the J gene lost 7 bases, with 18 bases spanning the gap. The CDR3 consists of 15 residues. In germline, CDR1 is LNHNV, CDR2 YYDKDF (reference sequence). The CDR3 DNA sequence: TGTGCCACCAGCAGGCAATTACAGGTTCCCGGGACCCAGTACTTC. Translation gives CATSRQLQVPGTQYF.

The V gene is TRBV24-1, the J gene TRBJ2-5; D gene unclear. The CDR3 consists of 14 residues. The germline gives CDR1 KGHDR, CDR2 SFDVKD. Deletions cut 0 bases from V and 5 bases from J, with 9 bases between. CDR3 region: CATSDLAPDETQYF. The CDR3 DNA follows: TGTGCCACCAGTGATTTGGCCCCAGACGAGACCCAGTACTTC.

CDR3 protein: CSARCSGSTDTQYF. The CDR3 DNA reads as TGCAGTGCCAGGTGTAGCGGAAGCACAGATACGCAGTATTTT. V and J are TRBV20-1 and TRBJ2-3, with D possibly TRBD2 on 6 matching bases. CDR1 is DFQATT and CDR2 is SNEGSKA in the germline V gene (reference sequence). There are 14 residues in the CDR3. Between the trimmed V and J ends, which lost 6 bases and 0 bases, there was a span of 13 bases.

This clonotype has a count of ten or more. The rearrangement uses TRBV7-8 and TRBJ2-7; 12 nucleotides line up with TRBD2. Germline V gene sequence: CDR1 SGHVS, CDR2 FQNEAQ. This CDR3 is 15 amino acids long. J gave up 4 bases and V 4 bases, and 5 bases lay outside the gene matches. Here the CDR3 DNA reads TGTGCCAGCAGCTCCCTAGCGGGAGGGGTATACGAGCAGTACTTC. This sequence encodes CASSSLAGGVYEQYF.

The chain uses TRBV5-6 and TRBJ2-7; D is possibly TRBD2 (6 bases). With 0 bases removed from V and 4 bases from J, the gap between germline ends came to 11 bases. Germline values: CDR1 SGHDT, CDR2 YYEEEE. The CDR3 totals 14 residues. The CDR3 DNA reads TGTGCCAGCAGCTTGGGCGGGGCCCGGTACGAGCAGTACTTC. Protein sequence: CASSLGGARYEQYF.

The chain is built from TRBV29-1 and TRBJ1-2; D unresolved. V was shortened by 1 base and J by 0 bases, with 9 bases between the two germline ends. CDR3 size: 14 residues. Germline V gives CDR1 SQVTM, CDR2 ANQGSEA. The CDR3 nucleotides read TGCAGCGTTGAAGTCGGTGGTCCTAACTATGGCTACACCTTC. Its translation: CSVEVGGPNYGYTF.

The chain has TRBV19 and TRBJ2-3, with 11 positions matching TRBD2. This CDR3 contains 15 residues. Trimming cost V 2 bases and J 4 bases; bases outside gene matches: 2. Germline V CDR1 and CDR2: LNHDA, SQIVND (reference sequence). The CDR3 region is CASSITSGGADTQYF. CDR3 DNA sequence: TGTGCCAGTAGTATAACTAGCGGGGGCGCAGATACGCAGTATTTT.

This clonotype was counted at least ten times. The V gene is TRBV6-5, the J gene TRBJ2-1; 8 nucleotides match TRBD2. CDR1 MNHEY and CDR2 SVGAGI come from the germline V gene. V was pared by 5 bases and J by 7 bases, with 7 bases of the junction left unmatched. The CDR3 loop spans 14 amino acids. The CDR3: CASSRGLVANEQFF. In nucleotides, the CDR3 is TGTGCCAGCAGTAGGGGACTAGTGGCGAATGAGCAGTTCTTC.

This clonotype was detected many times. This chain uses TRBV7-2 with TRBJ2-1, with D possibly TRBD1 on 6 matching bases. V lost 1 base and J 4 bases, leaving 11 bases between the germline ends. The CDR3 spans 15 residues. Germline V lookup: CDR1 SGHTA, CDR2 FQGNSA. CDR3 loop: CASSLDGTLYNEQFF. DNA for the CDR3: TGTGCCAGCAGCTTAGACGGGACACTTTACAATGAGCAGTTCTTC.

This chain joins TRBV20-1 and TRBJ2-7; no firm D call. Germline CDR1 reads DFQATT; CDR2 reads SNEGSKA (reference sequence). The CDR3 is made up of 10 amino acids. V lost 7 bases, J lost 1 base, and 5 bases lay in between. The CDR3 sequence: CSGQSYEQYF. The CDR3 region has the DNA TGCAGTGGGCAGTCCTACGAGCAGTACTTC.

The chain recombines TRBV20-1 with TRBJ2-7; the match to TRBD1 covers 9 bases. Germline assignment: CDR1 DFQATT and CDR2 SNEGSKA (reference sequence). After removal of 2 bases from V and 4 bases from J, the junction contained 9 bases not matched to a gene. CDR3 length: 15 amino acids. CDR3 loop: CSARHRDRAMYEQYF. The CDR3 DNA sequence: TGCAGTGCTAGACACCGGGACAGGGCTATGTACGAGCAGTACTTC.